The present T cell receptor beta chain was sequenced within a study of breast tumors, draining lymph nodes, adjacent tissues. The study's findings and limits: Tumor repertoires ranked between lymph nodes and nontumor tissue in diversity, with V and J gene preferences.

Germline V gene sequence: CDR1 MNHEY, CDR2 SVGAGI. The length of the CDR3 is 15 residues. Trimming pared 0 bases from V and 3 bases from J, leaving 11 bases between. This clonotype appeared many times. Its antigen is unidentified. Axillary draining lymph nodes of breast cancer patients supplied the node samples. TCRdb reprocessed the multiplex PCR reads via MiXCR and lists one record per CDR3 protein. The data show fewer than 150,000 distinct CDR3 sequences, 20% to 25% seen once. The chain is built from TRBV6-5 and TRBJ1-2, with D perhaps matching TRBD1 (6 bases). The clonotype comes from a female donor with breast cancer. Some clones in this sample may be carry-over from other donors' samples. Sequences were obtained from axillary lymph node tissue. DNA for the CDR3: TGTGCCAGCAGTTACTCCAACAGGGTAGACTATGGCTACACCTTC. It translates to CASSYSNRVDYGYTF.